The 26 T cell receptor beta chains below come from one sample, sequenced in a study of beta chain features in type 1 diabetes. Every bit of the isolated RNA underwent reverse transcription, so sequencing read expressed TCRB transcripts. This table comes from immunoSEQ multiplex PCR, and its TCRdb copy is limited to in-frame clones, with some not included. This sample carries about 140,000 clones, 6.9% of them seen once, and the ten largest clones take more than 1.1%. The sequencing input was central memory CD4+ T cells from blood. The receptors stem from a woman in her 30s in good health.

The V call is TRBV19, the J call TRBJ2-6; a weak D match, TRBD1 (5 bases). Per the germline V gene, CDR1 is LNHDA and CDR2 is SQIVND (reference sequence). CDR3 length: 16 amino acids. V lost 5 bases to trimming and J lost 3 bases, with 14 bases between them. DNA for the CDR3: TGTGCCAGTAGTTTTGGCAGGGCGGATGGGGCCAACGTCCTGACTTTC. Protein: CASSFGRADGANVLTF. The full variable domain, its missing parts supplied by reference TRBV19 and TRBJ2-6, is DGGITQSPKYLFRKEGQNVTLSCEQNLNHDAMYWYRQDPGQGLRLIYYSQIVNDFQKGDIAEGYSVSREKKESFPLTVTSAQKNPTAFYLCASSFGRADGANVLTFGAGSRLTVL.

On this clone: At one boundary the junction diverges from the germline segment, which might be a read error. The chain joins TRBV7-3 to TRBJ2-5, with 7 bases that match TRBD2. The CDR3 contains 14 residues. Germline loops: CDR1 SGHTA, CDR2 FQGTGA. DNA for the CDR3: TGTGCTAGCAGCTTATCTAGCGGCCAAGAGACCCAGTACTTC. Translation gives CASSLSSGQETQYF. The full variable domain, with the rest looked up from reference TRBV7-3 and TRBJ2-5, is GAGVSQTPSNKVTEKGKYVELRCDPISGHTALYWYRQSLGQGPEFLIYFQGTGAADDSGLPNDRFFAVRPEGSVSTLKIQRTERGDSAVYLCASSLSSGQETQYFGPGTRLLVL.

The chain uses TRBV10-1 and TRBJ2-7; 12 positions agree with TRBD2. The CDR3 consists of 16 residues. The germline CDR1 and CDR2 sequences are WNHNN and SYGVQD (reference sequence). The V segment lost 2 bases and the J segment 6 bases; nucleotides outside the gene matches: 8. The CDR3 coding sequence is TGCGCCAGCAGTGAGCTACTAGCGGGAGGCCTGCGCGAGCAGTACTTC. Encoded protein: CASSELLAGGLREQYF.

The V and J genes are TRBV6-6 and TRBJ2-7, with D unresolved. Germline CDR1 and CDR2: MNHNY and SVGAGI (reference sequence). V lost 6 bases and J 2 bases, leaving 8 bases between the germline ends. This CDR3 spans 12 amino acids. The CDR3 DNA follows: TGTGCCAGCAGGTTAGATACCTACGAGCAGTACTTC. Protein: CASRLDTYEQYF.

This clone showed up just a few times. The V and J genes are TRBV10-3 and TRBJ1-5; TRBD1 agrees at 12 bases. Germline trimming cut 5 bases from V and 9 bases from J; bases unmatched to any gene: 8. Looked up from germline, CDR1 is ENHRY and CDR2 is SYGVKD. There are 15 residues in the CDR3. The CDR3 region is CAISPGQGALGPQHF. CDR3 DNA sequence: TGTGCCATCAGTCCGGGACAGGGGGCGCTTGGGCCCCAGCATTTT.

This clone was detected a few times. The V call is TRBV18, the J call TRBJ2-7; 10 bases are shared with TRBD2. The V gene end was trimmed by 2 bases and the J gene end by 5 bases; junction bases not matched to a gene: 6. The CDR3 sequence is 15 residues long. Germline values: CDR1 KGHSH, CDR2 LQKENI. In DNA form, the CDR3 reads TGTGCCAGCTCACCAAGCCTAGCGGGAGTCGACGAGCAGTACTTC. This translates into CASSPSLAGVDEQYF.

This sequence joins TRBV4-1 and TRBJ2-3; TRBD1 matches 7 bases. In germline, CDR1 is MGHRA, CDR2 YSYEKL. The CDR3 has 16 residues. V dropped 2 bases and J dropped 2; count of bases not matched to a gene: 7. In nucleotides, the CDR3 is TGCGCCAGCAGCCAATTCCTGGGACAGCCCACAGATACGCAGTATTTT. Protein: CASSQFLGQPTDTQYF.

The genes are TRBV7-2 and TRBJ2-4; D possibly corresponds to TRBD2 (6 bases). CDR1 and CDR2 (germline): SGHTA, FQGNSA. The CDR3 length is 15 residues. The germline V and J ends were trimmed by 4 bases and 7 bases, with 17 bases remaining between them. CDR3 amino acids: CASSSLRLDNNIQYF. The DNA of the CDR3 is TGTGCCAGCAGCTCGCTTAGACTAGATAATAACATTCAGTACTTC. The full variable domain, rest sourced from reference TRBV7-2 and TRBJ2-4, is GAGVSQSPSNKVTEKGKDVELRCDPISGHTALYWYRQSLGQGLEFLIYFQGNSAPDKSGLPSDRFSAERTGGSVSTLTIQRTQQEDSAVYLCASSSLRLDNNIQYFGAGTRLSVL.

This clone was found a few times. The chain is built from TRBV11-2 and TRBJ2-3; 10 positions agree with TRBD2. The CDR3 covers 16 residues. V was pared by 2 bases and J by 4 bases, with 6 bases of the junction left unmatched. Germline V gene lookup returns CDR1 SGHAT and CDR2 FQNNGV. The CDR3 loop is CASSLWASGSADTQYF. The DNA for the CDR3 is TGTGCCAGCAGCTTATGGGCTAGCGGGAGTGCAGATACGCAGTATTTT.

The chain has TRBV6-1 and TRBJ2-7; weak D call: TRBD2 (6 bases). The ends were cut back, 2 bases at V and 2 bases at J, with 13 bases in the middle. Per the germline V gene, CDR1 is MNHNS and CDR2 is SASEGT. This CDR3 contains 15 residues. The CDR3 protein is CASSESLSGPYEQYF. CDR3 nucleotide sequence: TGTGCCAGCAGTGAATCGCTTAGCGGCCCCTACGAGCAGTACTTC.

Only a few counts were recorded for this clone. CDR3 in DNA: TGTGCCAGCAGTTTCCCGGGCCAGGGGCCGGAGACCCAGTACTTC. This codes for CASSFPGQGPETQYF. This sequence joins TRBV6-6 and TRBJ2-5; TRBD1 might be the D (6 bases). Trimming took 4 bases from V and 5 from J, leaving 17 bases between them. Germline CDR1 and CDR2: MNHNY and SVGAGI (reference sequence). The CDR3 is 15 amino acids.

This clone has a handful of counts. The V call is TRBV16, the J call TRBJ1-2; D is perhaps TRBD1 (5 bases). V was trimmed by 3 bases and J by 9 bases, leaving 14 bases between them. The CDR3 sequence is 13 residues long. CDR1 and CDR2 from the germline V gene are KGHSY and FQNENV. The CDR3, as DNA: TGTGCCAGCAGCCACGGGACGGGAGGTCGCTACACCTTC. It is translated as CASSHGTGGRYTF.

CDR3 coding DNA: TGCGCCAGCAAGCTAGCGGGAGGGTTCGGCTACGAGCAGTACTTC. Its translation is CASKLAGGFGYEQYF. J is TRBJ2-7 and V is TRBV5-1; 12 nucleotides align to TRBD2. Germline V gene sequence: CDR1 SGHRS, CDR2 YFSETQ. CDR3 length equals 15 residues. The junction had 7 bases not matched to a gene; V was cut back by 6 bases and J by 3 bases.

This clone was observed a few times. CDR3 nucleotides: TGTGCCTGGAGTGTGAGAATAGGGACACTATACAACTATGGCTACACCTTC. It codes for CAWSVRIGTLYNYGYTF. V is TRBV30 and J is TRBJ1-2, with TRBD1 as a possible D gene (6 bases). The CDR3 consists of 17 residues. Germline V CDR1 and CDR2: GTSNPN, SVGIG (reference sequence). Trimming pared 0 bases from V and 2 bases from J, leaving 19 bases between.

The genes are TRBV2 and TRBJ2-3; 9 bases align to TRBD1. The J segment lost 3 bases and the V segment lost 5 bases, leaving 6 bases of the junction unmatched. CDR1 SNHLY and CDR2 FYNNEI come from the germline V gene. The CDR3 runs to 15 residues. The CDR3 sequence is CASSYRGLATDTQYF. The CDR3 DNA reads as TGTGCCAGCAGTTACAGGGGGCTGGCAACAGATACGCAGTATTTT.

This clone was counted a few times. V gene TRBV7-8 combines with J gene TRBJ2-1; TRBD2 matches at 9 bases. The CDR3 totals 19 residues. The junction had 17 bases not matched to a gene; V was cut back by 1 base and J by 7 bases. Germline V lookup: CDR1 SGHVS, CDR2 FQNEAQ. In DNA, the CDR3 is TGTGCCAGCAGCTTAGAGTCCCGGGCTAGCGGGACGACTACGAATGAGCAGTTCTTC. It translates to CASSLESRASGTTTNEQFF.

Many counts were recorded for this clone. CDR3 bases: TGTGCCAGCAGCGCACTAGCGGCCCTCTCTGGGGCCAACGTCCTGACTTTC. Translation gives CASSALAALSGANVLTF. The rearrangement links TRBV4-2 to TRBJ2-6; 8 bases agree with TRBD2. CDR1 is LGHNA and CDR2 is YNFKEQ in the germline V gene. This CDR3 comprises 17 residues. Trimming took 5 bases from V and 0 from J; bases not matched to a gene: 6.

There are many counts of this clone. This chain connects TRBV27 to TRBJ2-1; a weak D match, TRBD2 (6 bases). This CDR3 is built from 19 residues. CDR1 is MNHEY and CDR2 is SMNVEV in the germline V gene (reference sequence). Trimming cost V 4 bases and J 5 bases, with 27 bases left between them. CDR3: CASSSHSSQAGSNNNEQFF. Written as DNA, the CDR3 is TGTGCCAGCAGTTCGCATTCTAGTCAAGCGGGTAGCAACAACAATGAGCAGTTCTTC.

This clone was picked up a small number of times. The J gene is TRBJ2-5, the V gene TRBV6-5, with D tentatively TRBD1 (5 bases). Trimming removed 2 bases at V and 10 bases at J, with 17 bases between. CDR3 size: 14 residues. The germline V gene encodes CDR1 MNHEY and CDR2 SVGAGI. The CDR3 region is CASSYLDSLRIQYF. CDR3 DNA sequence: TGTGCCAGCAGTTACCTCGACAGCCTCCGAATCCAGTACTTC.

There are a few counts of this clone. This chain connects TRBV29-1 to TRBJ1-2, with D possibly being TRBD1 (6 bases). CDR3 length equals 14 residues. CDR1 is SQVTM and CDR2 is ANQGSEA in the germline V gene. Deletions cut 4 bases from V and 3 bases from J, with 15 bases between. The CDR3 DNA reads TGCAGCGTTGCTTTCGGGGGGCGCGACTATGGCTACACCTTC. Its protein product is CSVAFGGRDYGYTF.

The J gene is TRBJ2-1, the V gene TRBV6-1, with D possibly matching TRBD1 (6 bases). Trimming cost V 8 bases and J 8 bases, with 19 bases left between them. Germline V lookup: CDR1 MNHNS, CDR2 SASEGT. The CDR3 runs to 14 residues. The CDR3 protein is CASHIGRTVHEQFF. The DNA of the CDR3 is TGTGCCAGCCATATAGGCAGGACAGTCCATGAGCAGTTCTTC.

The chain has TRBV28 and TRBJ2-5, with D perhaps matching TRBD1 (5 bases). The CDR3 has 12 amino acids. The V gene's germline CDR1 is MDHEN and CDR2 SYDVKM. V lost 4 bases to trimming and J lost 4 bases, with 7 bases between them. As DNA, the CDR3 is TGTGCCAGCAGTTCAGGGTTAGAGACCCAGTACTTC. Translating it yields CASSSGLETQYF.

This clone has only one observation. V usage is TRBV6-6 and J usage is TRBJ2-1; a weak D match, TRBD2 (6 bases). Germline V gene lookup returns CDR1 MNHNY and CDR2 SVGAGI (reference sequence). V shed 4 bases and J shed 14 bases, with 12 bases lying between them. The CDR3 spans 11 residues. The DNA of the CDR3 is TGTGCCAGCAGTTCCCAGCGGGCCGAGTTCTTC. Protein: CASSSQRAEFF.

In its sample, this clone was seen a few times. The rearrangement links TRBV7-2 to TRBJ2-1, with 10 bases identical to TRBD1. From germline, CDR1 is SGHTA and CDR2 FQGNSA. The CDR3 consists of 14 residues. V dropped 5 bases and J dropped 14; count of bases not matched to a gene: 12. CDR3 sequence (DNA): TGTGCCAGCAGCCACCGGGACAGGGGCAGGGGGGAGTTCTTC. It codes for CASSHRDRGRGEFF.

The V gene is TRBV19, the J gene TRBJ2-4, with a possible D match to TRBD1 (6 bases). The V gene lost 6 bases and the J gene lost 5 bases, with 17 bases spanning the gap. Germline V gene sequence: CDR1 LNHDA, CDR2 SQIVND (reference sequence). The CDR3 is made up of 15 amino acids. This CDR3 is CASSTLPGQENIQYF. The CDR3 coding sequence is TGTGCCAGTAGCACTCTCCCGGGACAAGAAAACATTCAGTACTTC. The full variable domain, in which reference TRBV19 and TRBJ2-4 provide the parts outside the CDR3, is DGGITQSPKYLFRKEGQNVTLSCEQNLNHDAMYWYRQDPGQGLRLIYYSQIVNDFQKGDIAEGYSVSREKKESFPLTVTSAQKNPTAFYLCASSTLPGQENIQYFGAGTRLSVL.

Only a few counts were recorded for this clone. The J gene is TRBJ2-3, the V gene TRBV6-6; D gene unclear. This CDR3 is built from 14 residues. The V end lost 6 bases, the J end lost 0 bases, and 10 bases lay between the germline ends. Germline assignment: CDR1 MNHNY and CDR2 SVGAGI (reference sequence). In DNA form, the CDR3 reads TGTGCCAGCAGCCCTAAATTTAGCACAGATACGCAGTATTTT. This translates into CASSPKFSTDTQYF.